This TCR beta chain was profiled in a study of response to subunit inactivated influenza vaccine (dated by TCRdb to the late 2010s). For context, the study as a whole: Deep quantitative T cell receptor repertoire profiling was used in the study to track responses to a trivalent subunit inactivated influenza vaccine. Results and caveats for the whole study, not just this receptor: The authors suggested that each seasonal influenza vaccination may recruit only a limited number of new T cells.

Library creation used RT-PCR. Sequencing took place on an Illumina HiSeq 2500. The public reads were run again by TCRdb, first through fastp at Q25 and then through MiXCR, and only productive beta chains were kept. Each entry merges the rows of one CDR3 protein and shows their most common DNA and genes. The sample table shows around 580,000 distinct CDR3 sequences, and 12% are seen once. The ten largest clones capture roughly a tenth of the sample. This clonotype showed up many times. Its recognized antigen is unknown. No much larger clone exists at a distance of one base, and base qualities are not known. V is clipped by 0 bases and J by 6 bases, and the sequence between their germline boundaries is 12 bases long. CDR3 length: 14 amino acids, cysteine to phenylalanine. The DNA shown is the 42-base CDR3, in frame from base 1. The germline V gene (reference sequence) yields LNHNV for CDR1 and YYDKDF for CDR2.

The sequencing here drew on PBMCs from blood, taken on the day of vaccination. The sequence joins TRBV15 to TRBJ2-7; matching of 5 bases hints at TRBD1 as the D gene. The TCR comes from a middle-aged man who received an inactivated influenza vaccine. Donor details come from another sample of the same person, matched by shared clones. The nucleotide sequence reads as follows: TGTGCCACCAGCAGAGATTCGTTACAGGTCGAGCAGTACTTC. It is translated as CATSRDSLQVEQYF. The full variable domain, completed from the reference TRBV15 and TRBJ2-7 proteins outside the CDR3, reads DAMVIQNPRYQVTQFGKPVTLSCSQTLNHNVMYWYQQKSSQAPKLLFHYYDKDFNNEADTPDNFQSRRPNTSFCFLDIRSPGLGDTAMYLCATSRDSLQVEQYFGPGTRLTVT.